This passage covers 27 T cell receptor beta chains from one sample sequenced in a study of blood T cell repertoires in COVID-19. Assay used: immunoSEQ multiplex PCR; TCRdb lists only in-frame clones, some missing. The table lists approximately 180,000 clones, roughly nine tenths of them singletons, with 20% to 25% in the top ten. The sample consisted of peripheral blood. These receptors were collected from a man in his 60s with active or convalescent COVID-19.

The rearrangement uses TRBV5-4 and TRBJ2-1; 15 positions match TRBD2. Germline CDR1 reads SGHNT; CDR2 reads YYREEE (reference sequence). The CDR3 is 19 amino acids. With 1 base clipped from V and 7 bases from J, the junction kept 12 bases outside the gene matches. CDR3 loop: CASSLNGLAGGPMQNEQFF. The CDR3 DNA reads as TGTGCCAGCAGCTTGAATGGACTAGCGGGGGGGCCAATGCAAAATGAGCAGTTCTTC.

The chain is built from TRBV19 and TRBJ1-5; a possible D gene is TRBD1 (6 bases). V lost 5 bases to trimming and J lost 4 bases, with 15 bases between them. This CDR3 comprises 15 residues. Germline lookup yields CDR1 LNHDA and CDR2 SQIVND (reference sequence). The CDR3 DNA is TGTGCCAGTAGTTTGGTAACCCAGGGGAATCAGCCCCAGCATTTT. It translates to CASSLVTQGNQPQHF.

The chain employs TRBV19 and TRBJ1-5; 11 bases line up with TRBD1. The V gene's germline CDR1 is LNHDA and CDR2 SQIVND (reference sequence). This CDR3 has 15 residues. The J segment lost 6 bases and the V segment lost 6 bases, leaving 7 bases of the junction unmatched. CDR3 DNA sequence: TGTGCCAGTAGCAACGGACAGGGGGCCGGTCAGCCCCAGCATTTT. Its translation: CASSNGQGAGQPQHF.

The V call is TRBV21-1, the J call TRBJ2-1; the DNA was not used to check the table's D call, TRBD2. TRBV21-1 is noted as a pseudogene. CDR3 length: 15 amino acids. The DNA for the CDR3 is TGTGCCAGCAGCAAGCTAGCGAACTTATACAATGAGCAGTTCTTC. Its translation is CASSKLANLYNEQFF.

The chain recombines TRBV5-1 with TRBJ1-1; a weak D match, TRBD1 (6 bases). Germline lookup yields CDR1 SGHRS and CDR2 YFSETQ. The germline V and J ends were trimmed by 2 bases and 0 bases, with 14 bases remaining between them. The CDR3 has 16 residues. The chain's CDR3 is CASSFQTGFMNTEAFF. Written as DNA, the CDR3 is TGCGCCAGCAGCTTTCAGACAGGATTCATGAACACTGAAGCTTTCTTT.

The V and J genes are TRBV7-3 and TRBJ2-7; 12 bases map to TRBD1. V shed 0 bases and J 0 bases; nucleotides not matched to a gene: 9. The CDR3 covers 19 residues. Germline lookup yields CDR1 SGHTA and CDR2 FQGTGA. The CDR3: CASSLTGTGGSYSSYEQYF. CDR3 bases: TGTGCCAGCAGCTTAACCGGGACAGGGGGCTCCTATAGCTCCTACGAGCAGTACTTC.

This chain uses TRBV2 with TRBJ1-2; weak D call: TRBD1 (6 bases). The CDR3 is 13 amino acids. Germline CDR1 is SNHLY and CDR2 is FYNNEI. V gave up 8 bases and J gave up 4 bases, with 14 bases separating them. Written as DNA, the CDR3 is TGTGCCAGCGGAGGACAGTCTCGCTATGGCTACACCTTC. Amino acids: CASGGQSRYGYTF.

This clone was seen a handful of times. The chain links TRBV12-3 or TRBV12-4 to TRBJ1-1; D is perhaps TRBD1 (6 bases). V was pared by 4 bases and J by 1 base, with 7 bases between. The CDR3 is 13 residues long. The CDR3 sequence: CASSWGQNTEAFF. The CDR3 coding sequence is TGTGCCAGCAGTTGGGGACAGAACACTGAAGCTTTCTTT.

This clone appeared once. V and J are TRBV6-5 and TRBJ1-4, with TRBD1 as a possible D gene (6 bases). Per the germline V gene, CDR1 is MNHEY and CDR2 is SVGAGI. The CDR3 length is 14 residues. V was trimmed by 6 bases and J by 6 bases, leaving 14 bases between them. Here the CDR3 DNA reads TGTGCCAGCAGGGGCACAGGGCTTGATGAAAAACTGTTTTTT. Protein product: CASRGTGLDEKLFF.

In the case of this clone: The same CDR3 arises from other DNA sequences in this sample as well. The chain recombines TRBV5-1 with TRBJ1-6, with TRBD1 matching over 9 bases. Germline V gene data show CDR1 as SGHRS and CDR2 as YFSETQ. The CDR3 has 14 residues. After removal of 3 bases from V and 7 bases from J, the junction contained 2 bases not matched to a gene. The CDR3 DNA reads as TGCGCCAGCAGCTCGGGGACAGGGAATTCACCCCTCCACTTT. This encodes CASSSGTGNSPLHF.

V gene TRBV5-4 combines with J gene TRBJ1-1; 7 nucleotides match TRBD1. The CDR3 covers 15 residues. Germline V CDR1 and CDR2: SGHNT, YYREEE (reference sequence). V trimming: 5 bases; J trimming: 4 bases; junction bases outside the gene matches: 11. CDR3 loop: CASSPHTGDGTEAFF. The CDR3 bases are TGTGCCAGCAGTCCACATACAGGGGATGGCACTGAAGCTTTCTTT.

This chain uses TRBV3-1 (or the pseudogene TRBV3-2) with TRBJ2-2; 10 nucleotides line up with TRBD1. The V gene's germline CDR1 is LGHDT and CDR2 YNNKEL (reference sequence). V gave up 4 bases and J gave up 3 bases; unmatched junction bases: 2. The CDR3 is 15 residues long. The CDR3 protein is CASSRTGGYTGELFF. The CDR3 region has the DNA TGTGCCAGCAGCCGGACAGGGGGGTACACCGGGGAGCTGTTTTTT.

The chain recombines TRBV2 with TRBJ2-5, with 11 bases lining up with TRBD2. In germline, CDR1 is SNHLY, CDR2 FYNNEI. V trimming: 5 bases; J trimming: 8 bases; junction bases outside the gene matches: 13. This CDR3 is built from 16 residues. The CDR3 DNA is TGTGCCAGCAGTTTGACCAGTGGACTAGCGGGCCGAACCCAGTACTTC. Encoded protein: CASSLTSGLAGRTQYF.

The CDR3 DNA reads TGTGCCAGCAGTGGACAGACAGTCACCGGGGAGCTGTTTTTT. Translated: CASSGQTVTGELFF. The chain employs TRBV2 and TRBJ2-2; a weak D match, TRBD1 (5 bases). Germline CDR1 is SNHLY and CDR2 is FYNNEI. Trimming took 4 bases from V and 4 from J, leaving 10 bases between them. The CDR3 contains 14 residues.

This clone was detected once. The chain combines TRBV6-2 or TRBV6-3 with TRBJ2-7; TRBD1 matches at 11 bases. Looked up from germline, CDR1 is MNHEY and CDR2 is SVGEGT. The junction had 1 base not matched to a gene; V was cut back by 0 bases and J by 3 bases. CDR3 size: 15 residues. The CDR3 region is CASSYSGTGGYEQYF. CDR3 in DNA: TGTGCCAGCAGTTACTCCGGGACAGGGGGCTACGAGCAGTACTTC.

The rearrangement joins TRBV21-1 to TRBJ1-6; the DNA was not compared with TRBD1, the D call given in the table. TRBV21-1 is an annotated pseudogene. CDR3 length equals 13 residues. Here the CDR3 DNA reads TGTGCCAGCAGCAAATTCGTGCAGTCACCCCTCCACTTT. This gives the protein CASSKFVQSPLHF.

Only one count was recorded for this clone. The chain links TRBV30 to TRBJ1-6; D might be TRBD1 (5 bases). This CDR3 is 14 amino acids long. Germline V gene sequence: CDR1 GTSNPN, CDR2 SVGIG (reference sequence). Trimming took off 0 bases at V and 7 bases at J, with 10 bases between the two ends. CDR3 in amino acids: CAWSVRQSNSPLHF. As DNA, the CDR3 is TGTGCCTGGAGTGTACGACAGAGCAATTCACCCCTCCACTTT.

The rearrangement uses TRBV15 and TRBJ1-6; D perhaps matches TRBD1 (6 bases). In germline, CDR1 is LNHNV, CDR2 YYDKDF (reference sequence). Trimming removed 1 base from V and 7 bases from J, with 14 bases in between. The CDR3 spans 16 residues. Written as DNA, the CDR3 is TGTGCCACCAGCAGAGGGACAGCCTCGGGGAATTCACCCCTCCACTTT. Protein product: CATSRGTASGNSPLHF.

The rearrangement joins TRBV3-1 (or the pseudogene TRBV3-2) to TRBJ2-3, with 14 bases lining up with TRBD2. Trimming cost V 2 bases and J 5 bases; bases outside gene matches: 3. CDR1 is LGHDT, CDR2 YNNKEL, per germline (reference sequence). CDR3 length: 16 residues. The CDR3 nucleotides are TGTGCCAGCAGCCAACGACTAGCGGGGGGGCAAGATACGCAGTATTTT. Its translation is CASSQRLAGGQDTQYF.

The chain is built from TRBV10-2 and TRBJ1-3; 7 bases agree with TRBD1. Germline lookup yields CDR1 WSHSY and CDR2 SAAADI. V was pared by 8 bases and J by 2 bases, with 9 bases of the junction left unmatched. This CDR3 has 15 amino acids. In DNA form, the CDR3 reads TGCGCCAGCGGGGGTGGAGGGGGCGCTGGAAACACCATATATTTT. Translating gives CASGGGGGAGNTIYF.

The rearrangement links TRBV13 to TRBJ1-3; D is undetermined. The V gene lost 5 bases and the J gene lost 1 base, with 6 bases spanning the gap. The CDR3 extends over 13 amino acids. The germline V gene encodes CDR1 PRHDT and CDR2 FYEKMQ (reference sequence). CDR3 sequence (DNA): TGTGCCAGCAGCCTTAGTTCTGGAAACACCATATATTTT. Translation gives CASSLSSGNTIYF.

The chain combines TRBV6-6 with TRBJ2-2; the D gene is possibly TRBD1 (7 bases). The CDR3 runs 14 residues. V lost 10 bases and J lost 0, with 12 bases in between. Germline CDR1 and CDR2: MNHNY and SVGAGI (reference sequence). This CDR3 reads CATQGEANTGELFF. CDR3 nucleotides: TGTGCCACCCAGGGGGAGGCGAACACCGGGGAGCTGTTTTTT.

The chain uses TRBV4-2 and TRBJ2-3; tentative D call: TRBD2 (6 bases). The CDR3 consists of 14 residues. Germline assignment: CDR1 LGHNA and CDR2 YNFKEQ. V was pared by 4 bases and J by 0 bases, with 8 bases between. CDR3 sequence reads: CASSPGLSTDTQYF. CDR3 coding DNA: TGTGCCAGCAGCCCGGGACTTAGCACAGATACGCAGTATTTT.

The chain has TRBV5-4 and TRBJ2-7, with 10 positions matching TRBD2. Trimming at V came to 0 bases and at J to 0 bases, leaving 3 bases not matched to a gene. The CDR3 loop spans 16 amino acids. Germline-derived CDR1 and CDR2 are SGHNT and YYREEE (reference sequence). CDR3 DNA sequence: TGTGCCAGCAGCTTGGGTGCTAGCGGGGGCTCCTACGAGCAGTACTTC. This encodes CASSLGASGGSYEQYF.

This chain uses TRBV15 with TRBJ2-5, with TRBD1 matching 8 bases. J gave up 2 bases and V 0 bases, and 2 bases lay outside the gene matches. Germline-derived CDR1 and CDR2 are LNHNV and YYDKDF (reference sequence). The length of the CDR3 is 15 residues. In DNA, the CDR3 is TGTGCCACCAGCAGAGAAACAGGGGGGCAAGAGACCCAGTACTTC. It codes for CATSRETGGQETQYF.

The V and J genes are TRBV6-2 or TRBV6-3 and TRBJ2-5, with 11 nucleotides matching TRBD2. This CDR3 is built from 19 residues. Germline CDR1 is MNHEY and CDR2 is SVGEGT. With 0 bases clipped from V and 4 bases from J, the junction kept 13 bases outside the gene matches. The CDR3 here is CASSYSTRRSTSGAETQYF. CDR3 DNA sequence: TGTGCCAGCAGTTACTCCACCCGCCGATCGACTAGCGGGGCAGAGACCCAGTACTTC.

The J gene is TRBJ2-1, the V gene TRBV6-5; TRBD1 agrees at 7 bases. The CDR3 runs to 15 residues. The V gene end was trimmed by 4 bases and the J gene end by 2 bases; junction bases not matched to a gene: 5. Germline values: CDR1 MNHEY, CDR2 SVGAGI. The CDR3 sequence: CASSSRQGAYNEQFF. CDR3 nucleotide sequence: TGTGCCAGCAGTTCGCGGCAGGGGGCCTACAATGAGCAGTTCTTC.